This TCR beta chain was sequenced during a study of CD8 T cells in Susac syndrome (dated by TCRdb to the late 2010s). Notes on the research overall: Among the Susac syndrome patients who were sequenced, clinically active disease was present in over 5 and clinical remission was observed in fewer than 10. At blood withdrawal, Susac syndrome patients were therapy-naive, treated with corticosteroids (with IVIg additionally given to some), or treated with IVIg alone. Whether CD8+ T cell activation and differentiation in Susac syndrome was antigen driven was tested using repertoire sequencing. Clonality of the CD8+ T cell repertoire was compared between more than 9 healthy donors, around 14 Susac syndrome patients and around 15 multiple sclerosis patients. Overall study outcomes, separate from this receptor: Looking at Susac-specific public clones, the researchers identified 15 to 20 in the total CD8+ repertoire and roughly 5 in the CD8+ TEMRA repertoire. Clonal expansion was seen in Susac syndrome CD8+ repertoires, peaking in CD8+ TEMRA cells and being greater in clinically active patients than in remitting ones. The study acknowledged that relatively few individuals were included in the TCR sequencing and HLA analysis.

RNA was extracted using the RNeasy kit, and about 0.5 to 1 ug of the RNA was reverse transcribed with random hexamers. The immunoSEQ multiplex PCR assay, covering 54 Vbeta and 13 Jbeta segments, was used to amplify TCR beta CDR3 regions. PCR amplification bias was corrected using a synthetic template baseline for primer optimization and computational correction. Per the source publication's procedure: Only productive sequences were kept, with reads annotated to V, D and J genes according to IMGT and analyzed in immunoSEQ Analyzer. To calculate clonality, Shannon entropy was normalized by log2 of the number of productive unique sequences and then subtracted from one. For each patient and control, public and private clones were evaluated within the 100 most prevalent clones. Clones were defined as Susac-specific when absent from the healthy and MS cohorts, from approximately 970 published viral clones and from other ImmuneACCESS disease sequences. TCRdb reran the public reads through fastp at Q25 and MiXCR, keeping productive beta chains. Merged by CDR3 protein, the rows form single entries marked with the most common genes and DNA. The V and J calls were not made by the authors but by TCRdb's processing. This sample holds about 53,000 distinct CDR3 sequences; roughly 94% were observed only once. In total, the top ten clones hold less than 0.9% of the sample.

This clonotype came up once. Its recognized antigen is unknown. No qualities accompany the bases; no much larger clone lies one base away. Resting on one read, the evidence is weak. CDR1 is given as SQVTM and CDR2 as ANQGSEA, both from the germline V gene. After removal of 8 bases from V and 2 bases from J, the junction retains 6 bases not matched to a gene. From its cysteine to its phenylalanine, the CDR3 spans 14 amino acids. Of the read, only the CDR3 DNA is kept; its 42 bases are in frame from base 1. Peripheral blood CD8+ and CD4+ T cells from healthy donors, Susac syndrome patients and multiple sclerosis patients were profiled using high-throughput TCR beta sequencing. Recently defined diagnostic criteria for definite or probable disease were met by the Susac syndrome patients. CD8+ TEMRA cells were enriched by FACS, while bulk CD8+ and CD4+ T cells were purified by magnetic negative isolation. Blood was collected in EDTA tubes and processed within 24 hours, with PBMCs isolated through density gradient centrifugation. PBMCs intended for TCR sequencing were cryopreserved in liquid nitrogen and were subsequently thawed in a 37 degrees C water bath. A purity of at least 90% was achieved for sorted or isolated CD4+, CD8+ and CD8+ TEMRA cells.

The sample taken for sequencing was CD8+ T cells from PBMCs. The receptor comes from a human donor with Susac syndrome. The sequence is built from TRBV29-1 and TRBJ2-1; 10 junctional bases match TRBD2. The DNA is as follows: TGCAGCTTCCCCACTAGCGGGGCCTACAATGAGCAGTTCTTC. It encodes CSFPTSGAYNEQFF.